This is a list of T cell receptor beta chains from one sample in a study of T cells in Graves' hyperthyroidism and ophthalmopathy. TCRdb redid the calling of the multiplex PCR reads with MiXCR, one entry per CDR3 protein. This table holds over 700,000 distinct CDR3 sequences, about 17% found once. Sequenced sample: blood. These receptors came from a woman between 50 and 59 years old with Graves' hyperthyroidism that later progressed to Graves' ophthalmopathy. CDR3s include the opening cysteine and the closing phenylalanine or tryptophan. Each record gives: V gene, clone size, D gene, J gene, CDR3 protein, CDR3 DNA. D genes are given only for firm matches. Expanded clones are given a class, and other clones once, few, many or no size at all.

>TRBV12-3/TRBV12-4|many|TRBD1|TRBJ1-6
CASGWDRTNSPLHF
TGTGCCAGCGGGTGGGACAGAACCAATTCACCCCTCCACTTT
>TRBV5-1|.|.|TRBJ2-3
CASSLGDGVQDTQYF
TGCGCCAGCAGCTTGGGTGACGGGGTTCAAGATACGCAGTATTTT
>TRBV7-6|few|.|TRBJ2-1
CASTQGGGYNEQFF
TGTGCCAGCACCCAGGGGGGGGGGTACAATGAGCAGTTCTTC
>TRBV4-2|few|TRBD1|TRBJ1-5
CASSQDPQGQNQPQHF
TGTGCCAGCAGCCAGGACCCACAGGGGCAGAATCAGCCCCAGCATTTT
>TRBV4-1|.|TRBD2|TRBJ2-3
CASTLAGDTDTQYF
TGCGCCAGCACTCTAGCGGGGGACACAGATACGCAGTATTTT
>TRBV7-6|.|TRBD2|TRBJ2-5
CASSAQRGSQETQYF
TGTGCCAGCAGCGCCCAGCGGGGGAGCCAAGAGACCCAGTACTTC
>TRBV4-1|few|.|TRBJ2-1
CASSQVQGTEQFF
TGCGCCAGCAGCCAAGTACAGGGCACTGAGCAGTTCTTC
>TRBV2|once|TRBD2|TRBJ2-5
CASGEPSGGETQYF
TGTGCCAGCGGTGAGCCTAGCGGGGGGGAGACCCAGTACTTC
>TRBV20-1|many|TRBD2|TRBJ2-7
CSAISPQLAGDYEQYF
TGCAGTGCTATATCTCCCCAACTAGCGGGGGATTACGAGCAGTACTTC
>TRBV13|many|.|TRBJ2-2
CASSLVSVGELFF
TGTGCCAGCAGCTTAGTATCCGTCGGGGAGCTGTTTTTT
>TRBV6-2/TRBV6-3|.|.|TRBJ2-3
CASTGRPRTDTQYF
TGTGCCAGCACGGGAAGGCCGAGAACAGATACGCAGTATTTT
>TRBV29-1|.|.|TRBJ1-5
CSAQTGLNQPQHF
TGCAGCGCCCAGACAGGACTCAATCAGCCCCAGCATTTT
>TRBV6-1|many|TRBD1|TRBJ1-5
CASSSGQGALNQPQHF
TGTGCCAGCAGTTCTGGACAGGGAGCCCTTAATCAGCCCCAGCATTTT
>TRBV30|.|TRBD1|TRBJ2-7
CAWRPTGEYEQYF
TGTGCCTGGAGGCCGACAGGGGAGTACGAGCAGTACTTC
>TRBV12-3/TRBV12-4|many|.|TRBJ1-1
CASSPSGVEAFF
TGTGCCAGCAGCCCTAGTGGGGTTGAAGCTTTCTTT
>TRBV7-8|many|.|TRBJ1-5
CASSSAGYSNQPQHF
TGTGCCAGCAGCTCCGCTGGATATAGCAATCAGCCCCAGCATTTT
>TRBV6-1|.|.|TRBJ1-2
CASKRSGKSYGYTF
TGTGCCAGCAAGAGATCGGGGAAGTCCTATGGCTACACCTTC
>TRBV27|few|.|TRBJ2-1
CASSLGRGAAAYNEQFF
TGTGCCAGCAGTTTGGGGAGGGGGGCGGCTGCCTACAATGAGCAGTTCTTC
>TRBV15|few|.|TRBJ2-7
CATSRVGREQYF
TGTGCCACCAGCAGAGTTGGCAGGGAGCAGTACTTC
>TRBV6-1|few|TRBD1|TRBJ1-4
CASSSARTGVNEKLFF
TGTGCCAGCAGCTCCGCCAGGACAGGGGTTAATGAAAAACTGTTTTTT
>TRBV20-1|.|TRBD2|TRBJ2-5
CSWGGGAILQETQYF
TGCAGTTGGGGCGGGGGGGCCATCCTACAAGAGACCCAGTACTTC
>TRBV30|many|.|TRBJ1-3
CAWDYSGNTIYF
TGTGCCTGGGATTATTCTGGAAACACCATATATTTT
>TRBV24-1|.|TRBD2|TRBJ2-1
CATSDLRRGGYNEQFF
TGTGCCACCAGTGATTTGAGGCGGGGGGGCTACAATGAGCAGTTCTTC
>TRBV5-1|.|.|TRBJ1-4
CASSAGLMEEKLFF
TGCGCCAGCAGCGCCGGTTTAATGGAAGAAAAACTGTTTTTT
>TRBV3-1|many|.|TRBJ2-4
CASSLQQAGGKNIQYF
TGTGCCAGCAGCCTCCAACAGGCTGGGGGCAAAAACATTCAGTACTTC
>TRBV20-1|many|.|TRBJ2-7
CSAAGVSYEQYF
TGCAGTGCTGCCGGGGTCTCCTACGAGCAGTACTTC
>TRBV6-1|.|.|TRBJ2-5
CASSYWAEETQYF
TGTGCCAGCAGTTATTGGGCGGAAGAGACCCAGTACTTC
>TRBV5-1|many|TRBD2|TRBJ2-3
CASSLELAGVRDTQYF
TGCGCCAGCAGCTTAGAACTAGCGGGGGTACGGGATACGCAGTATTTT
>TRBV11-2|once|TRBD1|TRBJ1-6
CASSNRTGYNSPLHF
TGTGCCAGCAGCAACAGGACAGGCTATAATTCACCCCTCCACTTT
>TRBV6-2/TRBV6-3|.|TRBD1|TRBJ1-1
CASSYVQGVEAFF
TGTGCCAGCAGTTACGTCCAGGGGGTTGAAGCTTTCTTT
>TRBV6-1|few|.|TRBJ1-6
CASSLNRVGNSPLHF
TGTGCCAGCAGTTTAAACAGGGTTGGGAATTCACCCCTCCACTTT
>TRBV12-3/TRBV12-4|many|TRBD1|TRBJ2-3
CASSIQGYGTDTQYF
TGTGCCAGCAGCATACAGGGGTATGGCACAGATACGCAGTATTTT
>TRBV10-3|few|.|TRBJ2-1
CAISDTRTNFEKGEQFF
TGTGCCATCAGTGATACTAGGACGAACTTCGAAAAGGGTGAGCAGTTCTTC
>TRBV12-3/TRBV12-4|once|.|TRBJ2-2
CASSLWITSNTGELFF
TGTGCCAGCAGTTTATGGATTACGTCGAACACCGGGGAGCTGTTTTTT
>TRBV2|.|TRBD1|TRBJ1-2
CAPPGQGYGYTF
TGTGCCCCGCCGGGACAGGGTTATGGCTACACCTTC
>TRBV12-3/TRBV12-4|many|.|TRBJ1-1
CASSLWTANTEAFF
TGTGCCAGCAGTTTATGGACAGCGAACACTGAAGCTTTCTTT
>TRBV6-2/TRBV6-3|many|.|TRBJ1-5
CASKEGRQPQHF
TGTGCCAGCAAGGAGGGGCGACAGCCCCAGCATTTT
>TRBV15|few|.|TRBJ1-5
CATSRDSTSQPQHF
TGTGCCACCAGCAGAGATTCGACCTCTCAGCCCCAGCATTTT
>TRBV7-9|.|.|TRBJ1-3
CASSRTREPGNTIYF
TGTGCCAGCAGCCGAACACGGGAACCTGGAAACACCATATATTTT
>TRBV6-1|many|TRBD2|TRBJ2-1
CASIRGGLTNEQFF
TGTGCCAGCATCCGGGGGGGCCTGACGAATGAGCAGTTCTTC
>TRBV11-2|.|.|TRBJ2-1
CASSSAFWTRVESNEQFF
TGTGCCAGCAGCTCGGCATTCTGGACCCGGGTGGAGTCCAATGAGCAGTTCTTC
>TRBV20-1|.|TRBD1|TRBJ1-5
CSATMTGSVNGNQPQHF
TGCAGTGCTACTATGACAGGGAGTGTCAATGGCAATCAGCCCCAGCATTTT
>TRBV5-1|few|TRBD1|TRBJ2-7
CATSERQGEQYF
TGCGCCACCTCGGAGAGACAGGGGGAGCAGTACTTC
>TRBV7-3|.|.|TRBJ1-1
CASSLQEQSTEAFF
TGTGCCAGCAGCTTACAGGAACAAAGCACTGAAGCTTTCTTT
>TRBV7-9|many|.|TRBJ1-2
CASSLETRDGYTF
TGTGCCAGCAGCCTTGAGACTCGGGATGGCTACACCTTC
>TRBV6-1|.|.|TRBJ1-1
CASSSPPKIDGGTEAFF
TGTGCCAGCAGCAGCCCGCCGAAAATCGATGGGGGCACTGAAGCTTTCTTT
>TRBV20-1|.|.|TRBJ2-7
CSASRDTAYEQYF
TGCAGTGCTAGCCGGGACACAGCCTACGAGCAGTACTTC
>TRBV10-3|.|.|TRBJ1-1
CAISRDRGQNTEAFF
TGTGCCATCAGTCGTGATCGGGGCCAGAACACTGAAGCTTTCTTT
>TRBV12-3/TRBV12-4|many|.|TRBJ1-6
CASSLGGQGGSPLHF
TGTGCCAGCAGCTTAGGGGGTCAGGGCGGGTCACCCCTCCACTTT
>TRBV12-3/TRBV12-4|few|.|TRBJ1-2
CASSFLSYGYTF
TGTGCCAGCAGTTTTTTGAGCTATGGCTACACCTTC
>TRBV15|few|TRBD1|TRBJ2-1
CATSRTGTAYNEQFF
TGTGCCACCAGCAGAACCGGGACAGCCTACAATGAGCAGTTCTTC
>TRBV12-3/TRBV12-4|many|.|TRBJ1-6
CASSPQVGDSPLHF
TGTGCCAGCAGTCCACAGGTGGGGGATTCACCCCTCCACTTT
>TRBV7-9|few|TRBD1|TRBJ2-1
CASSLRSGQGANEQFF
TGTGCCAGCAGCTTAAGGTCGGGACAGGGAGCGAATGAGCAGTTCTTC
>TRBV3-1|many|.|TRBJ2-7
CASSRRDGSYEQYF
TGTGCCAGCAGCCGTCGGGACGGCTCCTACGAGCAGTACTTC
>TRBV9|many|.|TRBJ1-1
CASSVTGATEAFF
TGTGCCAGCAGCGTAACTGGGGCCACTGAAGCTTTCTTT